What follows are 28 T cell receptor beta chains derived from one specimen sequenced in a study of cytomegalovirus exposure and HLA in healthy donors. The PCR employed 60 Vbeta primers together with 13 Jbeta primers. Method: immunoSEQ multiplex PCR; TCRdb's copy keeps in-frame clones and lacks some. The sample includes around 160,000 clones, 70% to 80% of them seen just once. The sample comprised PBMCs. Every receptor here comes from a male donor in good health and CMV-seronegative.

The V gene is TRBV19, the J gene TRBJ2-2; 7 nucleotides match TRBD1. Germline trimming cut 3 bases from V and 4 bases from J; bases unmatched to any gene: 2. Germline V gene sequence: CDR1 LNHDA, CDR2 SQIVND (reference sequence). This CDR3 has 14 amino acids. As DNA, the CDR3 is TGTGCCAGTAGTATGACAGGGTCCACCGGGGAGCTGTTTTTT. It translates to CASSMTGSTGELFF.

The CDR3 coding sequence is TGCGCCAGCAGCTTGGAGCGGGGGGCGCAAGAGACCCAGTACTTC. Amino acids: CASSLERGAQETQYF. This rearrangement joins TRBV5-1 to TRBJ2-5; 9 bases map to TRBD2. The CDR3 is made up of 15 amino acids. Trimming cost V 0 bases and J 2 bases; bases outside gene matches: 2. The V gene's germline CDR1 is SGHRS and CDR2 YFSETQ.

The rearrangement links TRBV11-3 to TRBJ2-2, with TRBD1 matching over 7 bases. CDR3 length: 14 amino acids. CDR1 is SGHNT, CDR2 YENEEA, per germline. Trimming removed 5 bases from V and 4 bases from J; junction bases left unmatched: 4. CDR3 bases: TGTGCCAGCAGCCCGGACAGGATCACCGGGGAGCTGTTTTTT. Its translation: CASSPDRITGELFF.

This clone was observed a few times. The chain couples TRBV6-4 to TRBJ1-2, with 7 positions matching TRBD1. The CDR3 runs to 13 residues. Germline values: CDR1 MRHNA, CDR2 SNTAGT. The ends lost 5 bases at V and 8 bases at J; junction bases unmatched: 8. The CDR3 DNA sequence: TGTGCCAGCAGTCGACAGGGAATTTCGGGCTACACCTTC. It yields the protein CASSRQGISGYTF.

The chain combines TRBV7-2 with TRBJ2-2; TRBD1 matches at 9 bases. The CDR3 totals 18 residues. Germline CDR1 SGHTA, CDR2 FQGNSA. Trimming at V came to 5 bases and at J to 4 bases, leaving 14 bases not matched to a gene. DNA for the CDR3: TGTGCCAGCAGCCTCCGGGACAGGGTTGTATATGGCACCGGGGAGCTGTTTTTT. Its translation: CASSLRDRVVYGTGELFF.

V gene TRBV5-6 combines with J gene TRBJ1-5; unclear D gene. The length of the CDR3 is 16 residues. Germline-derived CDR1 and CDR2 are SGHDT and YYEEEE. Trimming took 3 bases from V and 2 from J, leaving 15 bases between them. The CDR3 DNA reads TGTGCCAGCAGCTCCACCCAATTAGGAGGCAATCAGCCCCAGCATTTT. Its translation is CASSSTQLGGNQPQHF.

A remark on this clone: The junction does not match germline at one end; this may be a read error. The sample contains more than one DNA sequence encoding this CDR3. The genes are TRBV9 and TRBJ2-5; possible D gene TRBD1, 5 bases. CDR3 size: 14 residues. From germline, CDR1 is SGDLS and CDR2 YYNGEE. DNA for the CDR3: TGCGCCAGCAGCGTTCAGGGCCCCCAAGAGACCCAGTACTTC. This gives the protein CASSVQGPQETQYF.

The CDR3 here is CASSQDPSREQYF. In DNA form, the CDR3 reads TGTGCCAGCAGCCAAGATCCTAGCCGGGAGCAGTACTTC. The chain carries TRBV14 and TRBJ2-7; D is perhaps TRBD2 (5 bases). Trimming stripped 0 bases from V and 7 bases from J, with 10 bases between. Germline V gene lookup returns CDR1 SGHDN and CDR2 FVKESK. CDR3 length equals 13 residues.

The chain couples TRBV7-9 to TRBJ2-2, with no clear D. In germline, CDR1 is SEHNR, CDR2 FQNEAQ (reference sequence). The CDR3 has 12 residues. V lost 6 bases and J 6 bases, leaving 8 bases between the germline ends. In DNA, the CDR3 is TGTGCCAGCAGGTTATTAGCCGGGGAGCTGTTTTTT. The encoded protein is CASRLLAGELFF.

This rearrangement joins TRBV6-5 to TRBJ1-4; 7 positions agree with TRBD1. The germline V gene encodes CDR1 MNHEY and CDR2 SVGAGI. This CDR3 is built from 15 residues. V lost 0 bases and J lost 4; bases outside the gene matches: 2. The CDR3: CASSYSTGNNEKLFF. CDR3 in DNA: TGTGCCAGCAGTTACTCGACAGGGAATAATGAAAAACTGTTTTTT.

This clone came up once. The J gene is TRBJ1-2, the V gene TRBV19; no clear D. The ends were cut back, 3 bases at V and 7 bases at J, with 12 bases in the middle. There are 13 residues in the CDR3. Germline loops: CDR1 LNHDA, CDR2 SQIVND (reference sequence). The CDR3 DNA sequence: TGTGCCAGTAGTATGGGCAGAGTTCTTGGCTACACCTTC. Protein: CASSMGRVLGYTF.

The table lists this clone with a count of one. The V and J genes are TRBV7-2 and TRBJ2-2; the match to TRBD2 covers 9 bases. The CDR3 is made up of 17 amino acids. V lost 4 bases and J lost 4; bases outside the gene matches: 10. Germline V gene sequence: CDR1 SGHTA, CDR2 FQGNSA. The CDR3 nucleotides read TGTGCCAGCAGCTCAGTCCTAGCGGGAATAAGCACCGGGGAGCTGTTTTTT. It is translated as CASSSVLAGISTGELFF.

CDR3 sequence reads: CASSNGTGRRNTQYF. The CDR3 nucleotides read TGTGCCAGCAGTAACGGGACAGGGAGGCGAAATACGCAGTATTTT. This rearrangement joins TRBV7-9 to TRBJ2-3; 9 bases agree with TRBD1. The trim removed 6 bases at V and 7 bases at J, leaving 11 bases unmatched. Germline values: CDR1 SEHNR, CDR2 FQNEAQ (reference sequence). This CDR3 spans 15 amino acids.

The rearrangement joins TRBV4-3 to TRBJ2-7; 10 nucleotides agree with TRBD1. CDR3 size: 15 residues. After removal of 1 base from V and 4 bases from J, the junction contained 4 bases not matched to a gene. Germline V gives CDR1 LGHNA, CDR2 YSLEER. DNA of the CDR3: TGCGCCAGCAGCCAAGTGACAGGGGGCTTTTACGAGCAGTACTTC. Its translation is CASSQVTGGFYEQYF.

CDR3 nucleotides: TGCAGCGTCGTAGATACGGGACAGTCCACAGATACGCAGTATTTT. The encoded protein is CSVVDTGQSTDTQYF. The chain couples TRBV29-1 to TRBJ2-3; TRBD1 matches at 7 bases. Unmatched junction bases numbered 11, after V lost 6 bases and J lost 2 bases. CDR3 length: 15 residues. The germline CDR1 and CDR2 sequences are SQVTM and ANQGSEA.

This clone has more than one count but fewer than ten. The rearrangement joins TRBV7-3 to TRBJ1-2; 7 nucleotides align to TRBD1. CDR3 size: 13 residues. V lost 4 bases, J lost 4 bases, and 3 bases stayed unmatched. The V gene's germline CDR1 is SGHTA and CDR2 FQGTGA. The chain's CDR3 is CASSSTGFYGYTF. The CDR3 DNA reads as TGTGCCAGCAGCTCGACAGGGTTCTATGGCTACACCTTC.

V and J are TRBV19 and TRBJ1-1, with TRBD1 identical over 11 bases. This CDR3 is 16 amino acids long. With 2 bases clipped from V and 5 bases from J, the junction kept 7 bases outside the gene matches. Looked up from germline, CDR1 is LNHDA and CDR2 is SQIVND (reference sequence). The CDR3 spells CASSILGQGVGTEAFF. CDR3 bases: TGTGCCAGTAGTATACTGGGACAGGGGGTTGGGACTGAAGCTTTCTTT.

This clone was counted once. The chain joins TRBV29-1 to TRBJ2-1; no clear D gene. The V end was cut by 1 base, the J end by 2 bases, with 9 bases between. Germline CDR1 SQVTM, CDR2 ANQGSEA. The CDR3 length is 14 residues. The CDR3 sequence is CSVEGTVAYNEQFF. The CDR3 DNA sequence: TGCAGCGTTGAAGGTACGGTGGCCTACAATGAGCAGTTCTTC.

This rearrangement joins TRBV30 to TRBJ1-4; no firm D call. This CDR3 spans 15 amino acids. Germline V gene lookup returns CDR1 GTSNPN and CDR2 SVGIG (reference sequence). Trimming stripped 5 bases from V and 0 bases from J, with 13 bases between. The CDR3 protein is CAWSLPRTTNEKLFF. As DNA, the CDR3 is TGTGCCTGGTCCCTACCACGAACAACTAATGAAAAACTGTTTTTT. Full variable domain (rest looked up from reference TRBV30 and TRBJ1-4): SQTIHQWPATLVQPVGSPLSLECTVEGTSNPNLYWYRQAAGRGLQLLFYSVGIGQISSEVPQNLSASRPQDRQFILSSKKLLLSDSGFYLCAWSLPRTTNEKLFFGSGTQLSVL.

The chain employs TRBV5-6 and TRBJ1-3; possibly TRBD1 for D (5 bases). The V end lost 1 base, the J end lost 8 bases, and 13 bases lay between the germline ends. The V gene's germline CDR1 is SGHDT and CDR2 YYEEEE. The CDR3 has 14 amino acids. CDR3 region: CASSLPQGRDTIYF. The CDR3 DNA reads as TGTGCCAGCAGCTTGCCGCAGGGAAGGGACACCATATATTTT.

This chain links TRBV7-2 with TRBJ2-7; TRBD2 is a possible D gene (6 bases). Germline CDR1 is SGHTA and CDR2 is FQGNSA. This CDR3 is 13 amino acids long. The V end lost 4 bases, the J end lost 6 bases, and 13 bases lay between the germline ends. In DNA, the CDR3 is TGTGCCAGCAGCTGGGGCGGGGCTAGCGAGCAGTACTTC. Translation: CASSWGGASEQYF.

The genes are TRBV7-9 and TRBJ2-2, with TRBD2 matching over 11 bases. This CDR3 spans 17 amino acids. Per the germline V gene, CDR1 is SEHNR and CDR2 is FQNEAQ (reference sequence). V gave up 4 bases and J gave up 6 bases; unmatched junction bases: 10. CDR3 residues: CASSSGVLAGVAGELFF. The CDR3 coding sequence is TGTGCCAGCAGCTCAGGGGTACTAGCGGGAGTGGCCGGGGAGCTGTTTTTT. Variable domain in full (rest from reference TRBV7-9 and TRBJ2-2): DTGVSQNPRHKITKRGQNVTFRCDPISEHNRLYWYRQTLGQGPEFLTYFQNEAQLEKSRLLSDRFSAERPKGSFSTLEIQRTEQGDSAMYLCASSSGVLAGVAGELFFGEGSRLTVL.

To note about this clone: Other DNA sequences within the sample encode an identical CDR3. The chain's CDR3 is CATSRDSGGADTQYF. In DNA form, the CDR3 reads TGTGCCACCAGCAGAGATAGCGGGGGGGCAGATACGCAGTATTTT. This chain uses TRBV15 with TRBJ2-3; the match to TRBD2 covers 11 bases. The CDR3 length is 15 residues. Germline trimming cut 0 bases from V and 4 bases from J; bases unmatched to any gene: 0. CDR1 is LNHNV, CDR2 YYDKDF, per germline (reference sequence).

In nucleotides, the CDR3 is TGCGCCAGCAGCCAAGATGAAGCAGGGCCCATCTACGAGCAGTACTTC. Its translation is CASSQDEAGPIYEQYF. The rearrangement uses TRBV4-1 and TRBJ2-7; perhaps TRBD1 as D (5 bases). CDR1 and CDR2 from the germline V gene are MGHRA and YSYEKL. The V and J ends lost 0 bases and 3 bases respectively, with 15 bases between them. This CDR3 region has 16 residues.

This sequence joins TRBV28 and TRBJ2-7; no definite D call. CDR3 length equals 14 residues. V lost 6 bases and J lost 7, with 19 bases in between. CDR1 is MDHEN, CDR2 SYDVKM, per germline. The CDR3, as DNA: TGTGCCAGCAGACCCCACAGAAAAGTACGTGAGCAGTACTTC. Its protein is CASRPHRKVREQYF. The full variable domain, its missing parts supplied by reference TRBV28 and TRBJ2-7, is DVKVTQSSRYLVKRTGEKVFLECVQDMDHENMFWYRQDPGLGLRLIYFSYDVKMKEKGDIPEGYSVSREKKERFSLILESASTNQTSMYLCASRPHRKVREQYFGPGTRLTVT.

V gene TRBV27 combines with J gene TRBJ2-1; 11 nucleotides agree with TRBD2. The V segment lost 2 bases and the J segment 8 bases; nucleotides outside the gene matches: 8. The CDR3 runs 16 residues. CDR1 and CDR2 from the germline V gene are MNHEY and SMNVEV (reference sequence). CDR3 sequence: CASSLLAGGPRDEQFF. The CDR3 DNA reads TGTGCCAGCAGTTTACTAGCGGGAGGCCCCAGGGATGAGCAGTTCTTC.

This chain uses TRBV27 with TRBJ2-7, with TRBD1 matching over 7 bases. V dropped 2 bases and J dropped 2; count of bases not matched to a gene: 3. Germline lookup yields CDR1 MNHEY and CDR2 SMNVEV (reference sequence). The CDR3 loop spans 14 amino acids. CDR3 in DNA: TGTGCCAGCAGTTTAGTAAGGGGGCCCTACGAGCAGTACTTC. Residues: CASSLVRGPYEQYF.

This clone appeared a few times. The chain employs TRBV7-9 and TRBJ1-5; 8 bases match TRBD1. The V and J ends lost 5 bases and 10 bases, in that order; junction bases with no gene match: 13. Germline V gene data show CDR1 as SEHNR and CDR2 as FQNEAQ (reference sequence). There are 15 residues in the CDR3. CDR3 coding DNA: TGTGCCAGCAGCGCGGACAGGGAGTGGTTAGGACCCCAGCATTTT. This sequence encodes CASSADREWLGPQHF.